The 9 T cell receptor beta chains below come from one sample, sequenced in a study of T cell changes during pregnancy in multiple sclerosis. The repertoire was sequenced with immunoSEQ multiplex PCR; TCRdb's copy has only in-frame clones and lacks some. Among fewer than 80,000 clones listed, 85% to 95% were seen once. The sequences come from CD4+ T cells from peripheral blood mononuclear cells, collected after pregnancy. The source is a female donor with multiple sclerosis, enrolled in a pregnancy study.

The chain joins TRBV7-9 to TRBJ2-2; 14 bases agree with TRBD2. The germline gives CDR1 SEHNR, CDR2 FQNEAQ (reference sequence). The trim removed 3 bases at V and 7 bases at J, leaving 4 bases unmatched. This CDR3 comprises 16 residues. CDR3 region: CASSFGTSGRYGELFF. The CDR3 DNA reads TGTGCCAGCAGCTTCGGGACTAGCGGGAGATACGGGGAGCTGTTTTTT.

The chain links TRBV4-2 to TRBJ2-4, with 11 bases identical to TRBD1. V was pared by 0 bases and J by 6 bases, with 16 bases of the junction left unmatched. The germline CDR1 and CDR2 sequences are LGHNA and YNFKEQ. This CDR3 region has 20 residues. The CDR3 coding sequence is TGTGCCAGCAGCCAAGAACCCAGGACAGGGGGCGCCCGGAAGAGAAACATTCAGTACTTC. It yields the protein CASSQEPRTGGARKRNIQYF.

This chain connects TRBV18 to TRBJ2-1; D might be TRBD2 (5 bases). Trimming stripped 0 bases from V and 5 bases from J, with 20 bases between. The CDR3 sequence is 18 residues long. The germline V gene has CDR1 KGHSH and CDR2 LQKENI. This CDR3 reads CASSPPPSHSGINNEQFF. In DNA, the CDR3 is TGTGCCAGCTCACCACCGCCTTCACATTCGGGGATAAACAATGAGCAGTTCTTC. The full variable domain, with the rest looked up from reference TRBV18 and TRBJ2-1, is NAGVMQNPRHLVRRRGQEARLRCSPMKGHSHVYWYRQLPEEGLKFMVYLQKENIIDESGMPKERFSAEFPKEGPSILRIQQVVRGDSAAYFCASSPPPSHSGINNEQFFGPGTRLTVL.

The genes are TRBV9 and TRBJ2-1; 14 bases match TRBD2. In germline, CDR1 is SGDLS, CDR2 YYNGEE. The CDR3 is 17 residues long. J gave up 7 bases and V 4 bases, and 10 bases lay outside the gene matches. The CDR3 DNA sequence: TGTGCCAGCAGCCCGGAGGGGGGACTAGCGGGAGAGAATGAGCAGTTCTTC. Protein product: CASSPEGGLAGENEQFF.

This chain connects TRBV18 to TRBJ2-1, with D tentatively TRBD2 (5 bases). This CDR3 is 13 amino acids long. The germline V gene encodes CDR1 KGHSH and CDR2 LQKENI. V was clipped by 3 bases and J by 12 bases, with 15 bases between them. Here the CDR3 DNA reads TGTGCCAGCTCACCTGTTTCCAGCGGAAGGCAGTTCTTC. Its translation: CASSPVSSGRQFF.

On this clone: The junction departs from the called germline gene at one end, perhaps through a read error. CDR3 bases: TGCGCCAGCAGCTTGGTCCCGCGACCGGGACAGGAGGTTTTT. Amino acid sequence: CASSLVPRPGQEVF. The V call is TRBV5-1, the J call TRBJ1-4; TRBD1 matches 8 bases. The CDR3 covers 14 residues. Per the germline V gene, CDR1 is SGHRS and CDR2 is YFSETQ.

The chain recombines TRBV27 with TRBJ2-3; 8 nucleotides agree with TRBD1. In germline, CDR1 is MNHEY, CDR2 SMNVEV (reference sequence). CDR3 length: 13 residues. V trimming: 11 bases; J trimming: 2 bases; junction bases outside the gene matches: 6. The CDR3 DNA reads TGTGCCGTAGGGACAGGCCCCACAGATACGCAGTATTTT. Its translation: CAVGTGPTDTQYF.

The genes are TRBV27 and TRBJ1-2; D is ambiguous. Germline values: CDR1 MNHEY, CDR2 SMNVEV (reference sequence). This CDR3 has 14 amino acids. Trimming took off 3 bases at V and 3 bases at J, with 11 bases between the two ends. CDR3 amino acids: CASSFDPRDYGYTF. For the CDR3, the DNA is TGTGCCAGCAGTTTCGACCCGAGGGACTATGGCTACACCTTC.

The chain has TRBV7-4 and TRBJ2-7; 16 positions match TRBD2. With 3 bases clipped from V and 7 bases from J, the junction kept 9 bases outside the gene matches. CDR1 SGHVT and CDR2 SQSDAQ come from the germline V gene. This CDR3 is built from 17 residues. In DNA form, the CDR3 reads TGTGCCAGCAGCTTCCGCCCGGGACTAGCGGGAGGGTGGGAGCAGTACTTC. Protein sequence: CASSFRPGLAGGWEQYF.